The following is a T cell receptor (beta chain) sequence with its context. These data come from a study of technical replicates of blood from a few donors. The method was immunoSEQ multiplex PCR; TCRdb's version includes in-frame clones alone and lacks a portion of them. This table holds under 80,000 clones, around 92% found once. V dropped 2 bases and J dropped 5 bases, with 3 bases sitting between them. Germline CDR1 is MNHNY and CDR2 is SVGAGI (reference sequence). The CDR3 length is 11 residues. This TCR was recovered from a human donor in good health. Some clones in this sample may be carry-over from other donors' samples. This chain connects TRBV6-6 to TRBJ2-5, with D uncertain. The sequenced material came from T cells isolated from PBMCs. The CDR3 loop reads CASSYLETQYF. The CDR3 DNA sequence: TGTGCCAGCAGTTACCTGGAGACCCAGTACTTC.